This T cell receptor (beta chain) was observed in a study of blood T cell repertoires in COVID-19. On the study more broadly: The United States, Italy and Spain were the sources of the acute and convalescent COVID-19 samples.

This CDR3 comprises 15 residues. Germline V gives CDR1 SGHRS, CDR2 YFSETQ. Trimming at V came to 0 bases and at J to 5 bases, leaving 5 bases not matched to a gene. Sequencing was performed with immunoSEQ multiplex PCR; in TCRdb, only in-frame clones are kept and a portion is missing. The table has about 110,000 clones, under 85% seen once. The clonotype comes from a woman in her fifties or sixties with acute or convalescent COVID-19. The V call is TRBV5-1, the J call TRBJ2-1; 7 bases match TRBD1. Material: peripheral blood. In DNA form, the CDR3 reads TGCGCCAGCAGCTTGGCAGGGGGTCCCCACAATGAGCAGTTCTTC. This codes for CASSLAGGPHNEQFF.